This is a list of T cell receptor beta chains from one sample in a study of a mutant IDH1 vaccine in newly diagnosed glioma. Clones were read by immunoSEQ multiplex PCR, and TCRdb kept only the in-frame ones, dropping some. The data show approximately 60,000 clones, with 80% to 90% seen just once and 6.5% to 9% held by the top ten. Their recognized antigens are unknown. The sequenced sample was PBMCs, obtained from a glioma patient whose treatment included an IDH1 peptide vaccine. The receptors shown here come from a woman aged 40 to 49 with glioma. Some clones in this sample may be carry-over from other donors' samples. The conserved cysteine and the conserved F or W are not part of the CDR3 here.

j_call	v_call	cdr3_aa
TRBJ1-2	TRBV11-2	ASSLGGGAGYGYT
TRBJ2-1	TRBV6-6	ASTNGVMEQF
TRBJ2-6	TRBV6-1	ASQRGSGANVLT
TRBJ2-5	TRBV5-6	ASSSNSGQGWETQY
TRBJ1-2	TRBV9	ASSVAPTGGGYT
TRBJ1-1	TRBV23-1	APSLQGGLNTEAF
TRBJ2-3	TRBV19	ASSPGLAGGPSTDTQY
TRBJ2-1	TRBV9	ASSDLQASGEQF
TRBJ1-1	TRBV27	ASSLSTGLAF
TRBJ2-7	TRBV7-6	ASSRTVSSYEQY
TRBJ2-1	TRBV9	ASGTVGNEQF
TRBJ1-2	TRBV7-3	ASSLSSTGRGYT
TRBJ1-2	TRBV27	ASSLTGSYGYT
TRBJ2-7	TRBV6-6	ASSVAGEFYEQY
TRBJ2-5	TRBV11-2	ASSRGGLGKTQY